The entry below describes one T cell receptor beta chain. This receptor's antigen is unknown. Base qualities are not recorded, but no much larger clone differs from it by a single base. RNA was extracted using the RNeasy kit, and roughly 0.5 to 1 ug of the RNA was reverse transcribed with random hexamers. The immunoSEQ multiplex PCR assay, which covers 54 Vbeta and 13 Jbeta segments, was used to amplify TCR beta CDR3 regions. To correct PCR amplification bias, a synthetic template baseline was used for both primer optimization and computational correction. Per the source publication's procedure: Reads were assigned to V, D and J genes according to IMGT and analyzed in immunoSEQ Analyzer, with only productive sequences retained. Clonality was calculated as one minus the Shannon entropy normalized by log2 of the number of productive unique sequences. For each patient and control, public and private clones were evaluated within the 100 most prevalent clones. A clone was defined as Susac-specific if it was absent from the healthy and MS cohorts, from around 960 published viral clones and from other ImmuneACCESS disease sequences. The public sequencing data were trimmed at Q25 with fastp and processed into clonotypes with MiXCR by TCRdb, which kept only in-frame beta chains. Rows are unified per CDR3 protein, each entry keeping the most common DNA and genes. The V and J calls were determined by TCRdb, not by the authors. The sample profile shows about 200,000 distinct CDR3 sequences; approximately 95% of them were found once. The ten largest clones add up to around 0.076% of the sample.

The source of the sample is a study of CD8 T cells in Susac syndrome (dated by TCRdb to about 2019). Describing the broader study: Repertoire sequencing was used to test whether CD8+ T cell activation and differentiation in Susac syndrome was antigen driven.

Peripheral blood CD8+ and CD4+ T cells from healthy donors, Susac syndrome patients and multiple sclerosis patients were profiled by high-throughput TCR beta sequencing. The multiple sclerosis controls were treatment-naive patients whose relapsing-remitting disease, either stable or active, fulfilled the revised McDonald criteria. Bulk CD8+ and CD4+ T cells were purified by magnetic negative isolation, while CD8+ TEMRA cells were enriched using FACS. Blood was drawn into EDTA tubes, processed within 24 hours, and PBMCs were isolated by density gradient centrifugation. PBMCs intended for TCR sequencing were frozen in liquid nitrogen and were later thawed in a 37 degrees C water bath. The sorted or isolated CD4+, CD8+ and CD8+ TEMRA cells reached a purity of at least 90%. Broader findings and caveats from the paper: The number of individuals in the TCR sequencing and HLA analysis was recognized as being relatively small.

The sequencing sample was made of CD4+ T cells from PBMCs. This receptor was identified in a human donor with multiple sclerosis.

The DNA sequence follows: TGTGCCAGCAGCCAGGGGGCAGCGGGGGGGCCGGATTTCTTC. Translated, this is CASSQGAAGGPDFF. Recombination connected TRBV14 to TRBJ2-1; 10 bases in the middle match TRBD2. Looking up the germline V gene yields CDR1 SGHDN and CDR2 FVKESK. Germline trimming: 3 bases from V, 16 bases from J; junction bases outside gene matches: 12. The CDR3 holds 14 amino acids from the cysteine to the phenylalanine. Only the CDR3 DNA stays, 42 bases, in frame from base 1.